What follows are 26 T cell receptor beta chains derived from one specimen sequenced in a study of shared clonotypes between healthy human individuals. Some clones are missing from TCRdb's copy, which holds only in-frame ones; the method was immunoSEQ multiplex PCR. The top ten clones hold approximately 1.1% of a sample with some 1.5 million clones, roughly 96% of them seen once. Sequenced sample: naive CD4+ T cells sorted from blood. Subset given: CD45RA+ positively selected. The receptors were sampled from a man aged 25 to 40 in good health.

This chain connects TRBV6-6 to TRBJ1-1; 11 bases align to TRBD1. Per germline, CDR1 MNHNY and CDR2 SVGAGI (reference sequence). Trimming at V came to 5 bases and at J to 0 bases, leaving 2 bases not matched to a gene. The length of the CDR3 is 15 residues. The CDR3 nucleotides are TGTGCCAGCAGTGGACAGGGGGCGCTGAACACTGAAGCTTTCTTT. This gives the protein CASSGQGALNTEAFF.

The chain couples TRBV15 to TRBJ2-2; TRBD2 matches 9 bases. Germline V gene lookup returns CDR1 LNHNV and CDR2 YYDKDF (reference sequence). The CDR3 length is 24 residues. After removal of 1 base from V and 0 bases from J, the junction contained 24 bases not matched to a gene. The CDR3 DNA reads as TGTGCCACCAGCAGAGGGCTGCTACGGCGTCAAACCGGGACTAGCTCTCCGAACACCGGGGAGCTGTTTTTT. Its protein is CATSRGLLRRQTGTSSPNTGELFF.

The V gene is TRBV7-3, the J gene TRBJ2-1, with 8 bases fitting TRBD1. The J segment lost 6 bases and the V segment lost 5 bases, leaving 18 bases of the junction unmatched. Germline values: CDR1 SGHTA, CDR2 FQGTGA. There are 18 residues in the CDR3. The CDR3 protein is CASSQIRTGKSAGNEQFF. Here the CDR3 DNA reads TGTGCCAGCAGCCAAATCAGGACAGGGAAATCGGCGGGCAATGAGCAGTTCTTC.

The CDR3: CASSPGVGSGNTIYF. The CDR3 DNA reads as TGTGCCAGCTCCCCCGGGGTAGGGAGTGGAAACACCATATATTTT. The chain couples TRBV18 to TRBJ1-3, with D unresolved. Trimming left V 6 bases short and J 3 bases short, with 15 bases between. Germline V gives CDR1 KGHSH, CDR2 LQKENI. This CDR3 spans 15 amino acids. Looking up the rest from reference TRBV18 and TRBJ1-3 gives the full variable domain: NAGVMQNPRHLVRRRGQEARLRCSPMKGHSHVYWYRQLPEEGLKFMVYLQKENIIDESGMPKERFSAEFPKEGPSILRIQQVVRGDSAAYFCASSPGVGSGNTIYFGEGSWLTVV.

The CDR3 DNA sequence: TGCGCCAGCAGCCAACGGTCTCAAACAGCGGGAGGGCCCCGTGAGCAGTTCTTC. It translates to CASSQRSQTAGGPREQFF. This chain uses TRBV4-1 with TRBJ2-1; TRBD2 matches 10 bases. J gave up 9 bases and V 2 bases, and 16 bases lay outside the gene matches. This CDR3 has 18 amino acids. CDR1 and CDR2 from the germline V gene are MGHRA and YSYEKL.

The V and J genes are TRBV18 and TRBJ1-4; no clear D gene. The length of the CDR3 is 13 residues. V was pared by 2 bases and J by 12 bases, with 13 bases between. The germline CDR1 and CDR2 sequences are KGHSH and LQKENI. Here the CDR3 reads CASSPTAWEELFF. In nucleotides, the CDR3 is TGTGCCAGCTCACCAACAGCCTGGGAGGAACTGTTTTTT.

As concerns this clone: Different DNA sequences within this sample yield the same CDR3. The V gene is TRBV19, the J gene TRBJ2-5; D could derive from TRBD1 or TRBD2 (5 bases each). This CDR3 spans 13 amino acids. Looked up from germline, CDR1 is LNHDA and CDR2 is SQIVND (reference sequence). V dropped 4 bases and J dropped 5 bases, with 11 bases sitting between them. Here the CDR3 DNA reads TGTGCCAGTAGTAGTCGGGGACGGGAGACCCAGTACTTC. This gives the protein CASSSRGRETQYF.

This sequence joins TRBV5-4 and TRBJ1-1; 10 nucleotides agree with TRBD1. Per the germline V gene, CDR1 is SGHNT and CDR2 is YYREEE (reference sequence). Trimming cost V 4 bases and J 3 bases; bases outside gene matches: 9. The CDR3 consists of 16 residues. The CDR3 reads CASSTKGQGRYTEAFF. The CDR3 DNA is TGTGCCAGCAGCACCAAGGGACAGGGGAGGTACACTGAAGCTTTCTTT.

The CDR3 protein is CASSLPARADTQYF. DNA of the CDR3: TGCGCCAGCAGCTTGCCCGCTAGAGCAGATACGCAGTATTTT. V gene TRBV5-1 combines with J gene TRBJ2-3; D uncertain. Germline CDR1 and CDR2: SGHRS and YFSETQ. This CDR3 comprises 14 residues. V was cut by 1 base and J by 4 bases, with 10 bases left in between. The whole variable domain, filled in from reference TRBV5-1 and TRBJ2-3, reads KAGVTQTPRYLIKTRGQQVTLSCSPISGHRSVSWYQQTPGQGLQFLFEYFSETQRNKGNFPGRFSGRQFSNSRSEMNVSTLELGDSALYLCASSLPARADTQYFGPGTRLTVL.

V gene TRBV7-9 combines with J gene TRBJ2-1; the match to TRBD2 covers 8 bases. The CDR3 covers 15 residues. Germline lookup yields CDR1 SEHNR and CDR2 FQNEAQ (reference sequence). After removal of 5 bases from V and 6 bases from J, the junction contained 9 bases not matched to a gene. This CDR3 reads CASSPPGLVGNEQFF. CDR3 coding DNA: TGTGCCAGCAGCCCTCCGGGACTAGTAGGCAATGAGCAGTTCTTC.

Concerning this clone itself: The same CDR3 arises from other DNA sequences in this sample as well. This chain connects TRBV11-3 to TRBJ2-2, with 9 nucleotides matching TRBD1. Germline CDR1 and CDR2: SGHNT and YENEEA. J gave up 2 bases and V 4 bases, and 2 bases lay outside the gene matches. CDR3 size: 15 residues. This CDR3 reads CASSSGQGNTGELFF. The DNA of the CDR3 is TGTGCCAGCAGCTCGGGACAGGGTAACACCGGGGAGCTGTTTTTT.

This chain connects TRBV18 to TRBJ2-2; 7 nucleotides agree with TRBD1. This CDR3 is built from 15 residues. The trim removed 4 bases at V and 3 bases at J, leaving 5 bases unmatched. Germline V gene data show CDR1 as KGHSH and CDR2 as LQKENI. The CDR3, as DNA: TGTGCCAGCTCACGGGACAGTAGTTACACCGGGGAGCTGTTTTTT. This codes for CASSRDSSYTGELFF.

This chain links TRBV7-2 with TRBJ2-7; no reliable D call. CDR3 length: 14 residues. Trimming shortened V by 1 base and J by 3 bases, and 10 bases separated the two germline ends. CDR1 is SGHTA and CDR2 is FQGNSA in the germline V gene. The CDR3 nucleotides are TGTGCCAGCAGCTTAGAGGCAGCTGTCTACGAGCAGTACTTC. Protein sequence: CASSLEAAVYEQYF.

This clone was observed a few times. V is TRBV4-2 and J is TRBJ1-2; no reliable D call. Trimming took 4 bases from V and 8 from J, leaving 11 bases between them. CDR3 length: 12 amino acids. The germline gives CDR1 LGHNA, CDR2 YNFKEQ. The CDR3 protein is CASSLSPYGYTF. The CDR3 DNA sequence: TGTGCCAGCAGCCTTTCTCCGTACGGCTACACCTTC.

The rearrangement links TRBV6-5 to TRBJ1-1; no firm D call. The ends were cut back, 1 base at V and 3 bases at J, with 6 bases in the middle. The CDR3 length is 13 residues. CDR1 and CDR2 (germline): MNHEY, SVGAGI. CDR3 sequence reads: CASSYFGDTEAFF. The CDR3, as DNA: TGTGCCAGCAGTTACTTTGGGGACACTGAAGCTTTCTTT.

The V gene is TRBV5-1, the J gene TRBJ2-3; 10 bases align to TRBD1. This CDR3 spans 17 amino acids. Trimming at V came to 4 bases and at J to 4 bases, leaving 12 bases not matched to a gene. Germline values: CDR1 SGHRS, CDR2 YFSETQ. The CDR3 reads CASSQNGQGVSADTQYF. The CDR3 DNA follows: TGCGCCAGCAGCCAAAATGGACAGGGGGTTTCGGCAGATACGCAGTATTTT.

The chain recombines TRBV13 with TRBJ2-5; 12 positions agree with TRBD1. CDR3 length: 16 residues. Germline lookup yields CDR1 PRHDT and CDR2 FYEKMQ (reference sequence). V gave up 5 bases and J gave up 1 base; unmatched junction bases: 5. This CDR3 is CASSRGQGAPQETQYF. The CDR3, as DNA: TGTGCCAGCAGCCGGGGACAGGGGGCCCCCCAAGAGACCCAGTACTTC.

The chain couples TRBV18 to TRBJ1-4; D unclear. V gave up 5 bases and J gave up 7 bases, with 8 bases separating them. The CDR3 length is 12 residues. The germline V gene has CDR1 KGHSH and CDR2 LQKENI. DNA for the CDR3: TGTGCCAGCTCAGAGGGAGGTGAAAAACTGTTTTTT. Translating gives CASSEGGEKLFF.

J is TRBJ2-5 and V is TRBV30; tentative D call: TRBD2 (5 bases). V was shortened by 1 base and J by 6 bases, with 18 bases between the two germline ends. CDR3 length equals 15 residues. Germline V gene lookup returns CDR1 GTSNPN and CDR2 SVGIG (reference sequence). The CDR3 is CAWSGDGINGKTQYF. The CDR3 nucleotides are TGTGCCTGGAGTGGTGACGGGATAAACGGAAAGACCCAGTACTTC.

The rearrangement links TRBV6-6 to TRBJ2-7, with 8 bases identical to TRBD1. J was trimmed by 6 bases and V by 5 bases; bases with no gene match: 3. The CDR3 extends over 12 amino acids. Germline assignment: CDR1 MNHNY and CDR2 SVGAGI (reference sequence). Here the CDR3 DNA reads TGTGCCAGCAGTAGACAGGGGAGCGAGCAGTACTTC. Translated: CASSRQGSEQYF.

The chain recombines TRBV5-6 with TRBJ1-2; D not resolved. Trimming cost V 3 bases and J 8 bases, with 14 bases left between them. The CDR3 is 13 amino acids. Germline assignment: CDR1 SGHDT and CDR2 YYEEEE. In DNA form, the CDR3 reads TGTGCCAGCAGCTCAGTGCCGGGTAGAGGCTACACCTTC. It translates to CASSSVPGRGYTF.

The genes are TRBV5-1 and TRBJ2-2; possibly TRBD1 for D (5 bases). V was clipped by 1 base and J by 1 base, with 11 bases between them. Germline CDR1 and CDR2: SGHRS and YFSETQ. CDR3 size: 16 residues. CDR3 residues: CASSLLGVLNTGELFF. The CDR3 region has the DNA TGCGCCAGCAGCTTGTTAGGGGTCCTGAACACCGGGGAGCTGTTTTTT.

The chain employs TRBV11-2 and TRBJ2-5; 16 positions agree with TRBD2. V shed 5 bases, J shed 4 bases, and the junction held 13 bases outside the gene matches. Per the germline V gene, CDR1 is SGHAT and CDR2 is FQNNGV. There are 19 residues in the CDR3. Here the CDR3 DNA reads TGTGCCAGCAGCCCCGGGACTAGCGGGAGGGCCGGGCGGGGAGAGACCCAGTACTTC. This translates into CASSPGTSGRAGRGETQYF.

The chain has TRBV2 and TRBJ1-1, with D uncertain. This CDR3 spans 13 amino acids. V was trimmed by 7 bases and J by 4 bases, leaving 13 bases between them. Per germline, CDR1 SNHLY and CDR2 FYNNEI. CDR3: CASNTIGGTEAFF. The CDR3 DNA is TGTGCCAGCAATACGATAGGCGGCACTGAAGCTTTCTTT.

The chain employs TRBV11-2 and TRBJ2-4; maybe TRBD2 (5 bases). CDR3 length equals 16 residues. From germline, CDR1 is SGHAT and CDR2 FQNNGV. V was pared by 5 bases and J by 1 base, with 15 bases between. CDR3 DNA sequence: TGTGCCAGCAGCCCGAGGGTTGGGGTGGCCAAAAACATTCAGTACTTC. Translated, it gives CASSPRVGVAKNIQYF.

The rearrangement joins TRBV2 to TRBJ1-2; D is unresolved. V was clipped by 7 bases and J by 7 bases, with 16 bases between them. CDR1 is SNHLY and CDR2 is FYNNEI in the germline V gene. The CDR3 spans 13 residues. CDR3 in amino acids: CASIAGRSGGYTF. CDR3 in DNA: TGTGCCAGCATCGCAGGCCGCTCAGGTGGCTACACCTTC.